The clone carrying this TCR beta chain was detected many times. The antigen is not known. The sample comes from a study of identical twins. Overall study results and limits: Among monozygotic twins, out-of-frame TCR alpha sharing exceeded what models predicted.

CDR1 and CDR2 (germline): DFQATT, SNEGSKA (reference sequence). The trim removed 5 bases at V and 0 bases at J, leaving 5 bases unmatched. This CDR3 has 15 amino acids. Each CDR3 protein gets one entry after TCRdb re-called the 5' RACE reads with MiXCR. The sample yields around 370,000 distinct CDR3 sequences, 7% to 9.5% seen once. This chain uses TRBV20-1 with TRBJ2-1, with 9 bases lining up with TRBD2. The sequence was collected from a woman aged 50 to 60 in good health. The specimen sequenced was naive T cells sorted from blood. The CDR3 spells CSAQREASSYNEQFF. The CDR3 nucleotides read TGCAGTGCTCAGCGGGAGGCGAGCTCCTACAATGAGCAGTTCTTC.